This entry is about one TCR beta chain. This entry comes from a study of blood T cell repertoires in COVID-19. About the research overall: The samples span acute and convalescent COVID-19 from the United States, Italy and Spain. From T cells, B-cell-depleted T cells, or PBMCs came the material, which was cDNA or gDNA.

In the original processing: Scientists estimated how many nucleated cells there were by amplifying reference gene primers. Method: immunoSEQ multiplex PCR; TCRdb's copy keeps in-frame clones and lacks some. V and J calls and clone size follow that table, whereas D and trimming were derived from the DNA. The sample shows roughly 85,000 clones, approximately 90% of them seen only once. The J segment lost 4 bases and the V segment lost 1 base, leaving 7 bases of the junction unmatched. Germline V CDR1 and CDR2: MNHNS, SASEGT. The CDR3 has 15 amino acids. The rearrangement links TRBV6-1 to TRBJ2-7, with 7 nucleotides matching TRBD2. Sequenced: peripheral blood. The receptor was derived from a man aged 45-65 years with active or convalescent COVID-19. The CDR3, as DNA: TGTGCCAGCAGTGAAGGTTGGGGGGGTGAGTACGAGCAGTACTTC. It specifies CASSEGWGGEYEQYF.